Presented here are 26 T cell receptor beta chains from one specimen sequenced in a study of vaccination effects on CD4 cells after COVID-19. Expansion of antigen-specific CD4+ T cells with viral peptide pools was carried out by the ViraFEST assay before sequencing. Having been cultured for around ten days, the cells underwent CD4+ T cell isolation. Their SARS-CoV-2 infection, verified by PCR, occurred between March and December 2020. BNT162b2 vaccine or mRNA-1273 vaccine was given to participants in two doses. No antigen is known for these receptors. The assay was immunoSEQ multiplex PCR, and TCRdb's table has in-frame clones only and misses some. The sample lists around 12,000 clones, 73% occurring once. This specimen was CD4+ T cells from PBMCs cultured with HCoV-NL63 spike peptides, taken after COVID-19 vaccination. The source is a human donor who had a prior SARS-CoV-2 infection.

In its sample, this clone was seen a few times. The chain is built from TRBV4-2 and TRBJ1-5, with a weak D call TRBD1 (6 bases). The germline V gene encodes CDR1 LGHNA and CDR2 YNFKEQ. The V end was cut by 0 bases, the J end by 2 bases, with 11 bases between. The CDR3 sequence is 16 residues long. The CDR3 spells CASSQETYRGNQPQHF. CDR3 nucleotide sequence: TGTGCCAGCAGCCAAGAGACTTACAGGGGCAATCAGCCCCAGCATTTT.

V is TRBV27 and J is TRBJ2-7, with D possibly TRBD2 on 6 matching bases. V lost 3 bases to trimming and J lost 1 base, with 13 bases between them. The CDR3 runs to 15 residues. Germline values: CDR1 MNHEY, CDR2 SMNVEV (reference sequence). DNA for the CDR3: TGTGCCAGCAGTTTGTTTCTAGCGCGTTCCTACGAGCAGTACTTC. Residues: CASSLFLARSYEQYF.

The V call is TRBV7-3, the J call TRBJ2-1; 9 positions agree with TRBD2. The CDR3 spans 17 residues. The V segment lost 5 bases and the J segment 1 base; nucleotides outside the gene matches: 9. The germline CDR1 and CDR2 sequences are SGHTA and FQGTGA. CDR3 nucleotides: TGTGCCAGCAGCCCATCACCCCTAGCGGGATCCTACAATGAGCAGTTCTTC. It translates to CASSPSPLAGSYNEQFF. The whole variable domain, filled in from reference TRBV7-3 and TRBJ2-1, reads GAGVSQTPSNKVTEKGKYVELRCDPISGHTALYWYRQSLGQGPEFLIYFQGTGAADDSGLPNDRFFAVRPEGSVSTLKIQRTERGDSAVYLCASSPSPLAGSYNEQFFGPGTRLTVL.

The chain couples TRBV29-1 to TRBJ2-1, with D maybe TRBD2 (6 bases). Per germline, CDR1 SQVTM and CDR2 ANQGSEA. Trimming left V 7 bases short and J 0 bases short, with 19 bases between. This CDR3 has 16 residues. The CDR3 region is CSDRVAGPSSYNEQFF. The CDR3 coding sequence is TGCAGCGACCGAGTGGCGGGGCCGAGCTCCTACAATGAGCAGTTCTTC.

Note on this clone: One end of the junction varies from germline; a read error may be responsible. The chain carries TRBV30 and TRBJ1-1, with D maybe TRBD1 (5 bases). The germline CDR1 and CDR2 sequences are GTSNPN and SVGIG (reference sequence). The CDR3 is 13 amino acids. The CDR3 loop reads CAWERGSFSEAFF. The DNA of the CDR3 is TGTGCCTGGGAGAGGGGTTCATTTTCTGAGGCTTTCTTT.

This clone was observed once. The genes are TRBV6-1 and TRBJ1-2, with unresolved D. The CDR3 is 15 amino acids. Trimming removed 0 bases from V and 2 bases from J, with 10 bases in between. Germline V lookup: CDR1 MNHNS, CDR2 SASEGT. The CDR3, as DNA: TGTGCCAGCAGTGAAGCGGCGGAGCTGAACTATGGCTACACCTTC. As protein: CASSEAAELNYGYTF.

This chain uses TRBV5-1 with TRBJ2-1; D remains ambiguous. Germline values: CDR1 SGHRS, CDR2 YFSETQ. The CDR3 extends over 14 amino acids. The V end was cut by 0 bases, the J end by 5 bases, with 9 bases between. The CDR3 region is CASSLVPGDNEQFF. The CDR3 DNA is TGCGCCAGCAGCTTGGTACCGGGCGACAATGAGCAGTTCTTC.

In its sample, this clone was seen a few times. The chain couples TRBV2 to TRBJ2-2; D is perhaps TRBD2 (5 bases). CDR3 length: 15 amino acids. CDR1 is SNHLY and CDR2 is FYNNEI in the germline V gene. The V and J ends lost 2 bases and 4 bases respectively, with 11 bases between them. CDR3 nucleotide sequence: TGTGCCAGCAGTGAAATGCGGGTTGGCACCGGGGAGCTGTTTTTT. Protein sequence: CASSEMRVGTGELFF.

The CDR3 region has the DNA TGTGCCAGCAGTTACTTACGCGGGAGATCTACCTACGAGCAGTACTTC. The encoded protein is CASSYLRGRSTYEQYF. The rearrangement uses TRBV6-5 and TRBJ2-7; 7 bases align to TRBD2. Trimming removed 1 base from V and 2 bases from J; junction bases left unmatched: 8. The CDR3 covers 16 residues. Looked up from germline, CDR1 is MNHEY and CDR2 is SVGAGI.

The genes are TRBV2 and TRBJ2-1; unclear D gene. This CDR3 is 14 amino acids long. Germline V gene sequence: CDR1 SNHLY, CDR2 FYNNEI. V lost 6 bases to trimming and J lost 3 bases, with 12 bases between them. The chain's CDR3 is CASSRSPFYNEQFF. The CDR3 coding sequence is TGTGCCAGCAGCCGGAGCCCGTTCTACAATGAGCAGTTCTTC.

The V call is TRBV9, the J call TRBJ1-4; no clear D gene. The V gene lost 6 bases and the J gene lost 7 bases, with 19 bases spanning the gap. CDR3 length equals 15 residues. Germline V CDR1 and CDR2: SGDLS, YYNGEE. The CDR3 is CASTPGRVWSEKLFF. The CDR3 DNA sequence: TGTGCCAGCACCCCGGGGAGGGTCTGGTCTGAAAAACTGTTTTTT.

The genes are TRBV19 and TRBJ1-6, with no clear D. Germline lookup yields CDR1 LNHDA and CDR2 SQIVND (reference sequence). The CDR3 is made up of 16 amino acids. Trimming took off 3 bases at V and 9 bases at J, with 18 bases between the two ends. CDR3 protein: CASSIEGIRVGSPLHF. The CDR3 DNA sequence: TGTGCCAGTAGTATCGAAGGGATCCGTGTGGGTTCACCCCTCCACTTT.

This clone was seen a few times. This chain uses TRBV5-1 with TRBJ1-1, with a tentative D call TRBD1 (5 bases). The CDR3 runs 15 residues. The V gene lost 0 bases and the J gene lost 3 bases, with 12 bases spanning the gap. Germline values: CDR1 SGHRS, CDR2 YFSETQ. The CDR3: CASSLEGMGDTEAFF. The DNA of the CDR3 is TGCGCCAGCAGCTTGGAAGGGATGGGGGACACTGAAGCTTTCTTT.

The chain has TRBV7-2 and TRBJ1-1; tentatively, D is TRBD1 (6 bases). CDR3 length: 13 residues. With 3 bases removed from V and 6 bases from J, the gap between germline ends came to 11 bases. Germline-derived CDR1 and CDR2 are SGHTA and FQGNSA. The chain's CDR3 is CASSFGGRAEAFF. The CDR3 DNA sequence: TGTGCCAGCAGCTTCGGGGGCAGGGCTGAAGCTTTCTTT.

The chain joins TRBV7-8 to TRBJ1-1; the match to TRBD1 covers 8 bases. Germline V gives CDR1 SGHVS, CDR2 FQNEAQ. After removal of 5 bases from V and 5 bases from J, the junction contained 4 bases not matched to a gene. This CDR3 region has 13 residues. The CDR3 DNA reads TGTGCCAGCAGCACACAGGGGGGAACTGAAGCTTTCTTT. Residues: CASSTQGGTEAFF.

The sample holds one count of this clone. The chain couples TRBV7-6 to TRBJ2-1, with 8 nucleotides matching TRBD2. The CDR3 has 14 residues. Trimming took 5 bases from V and 6 from J; bases not matched to a gene: 6. Germline CDR1 reads SGHVS; CDR2 reads FNYEAQ. The CDR3 DNA reads as TGTGCCAGCAGCCCCATAGCGGGACTCAATGAGCAGTTCTTC. Translation gives CASSPIAGLNEQFF.

The chain combines TRBV29-1 with TRBJ2-5; 11 bases are a match to TRBD2. The CDR3 length is 14 residues. The V segment lost 6 bases and the J segment 4 bases; nucleotides outside the gene matches: 7. The germline V gene has CDR1 SQVTM and CDR2 ANQGSEA. DNA of the CDR3: TGCAGCGTCACGATCGGGACTAGCGGAGAGACCCAGTACTTC. Translated: CSVTIGTSGETQYF.

This clone has only one observation. V usage is TRBV7-6 and J usage is TRBJ2-1; D ambiguous. The CDR3 runs to 17 residues. V was cut by 5 bases and J by 0 bases, with 17 bases left in between. In germline, CDR1 is SGHVS, CDR2 FNYEAQ. CDR3 sequence: CASSPRPSSTSYNEQFF. The CDR3, as DNA: TGTGCCAGCAGCCCGCGCCCCTCGAGCACCTCCTACAATGAGCAGTTCTTC.

This clone was recorded once. The CDR3 DNA is TGTGCCAGCAGCTCGTCAGCGGGGGGCCAAGAGACCCAGTACTTC. It codes for CASSSSAGGQETQYF. The V call is TRBV11-2, the J call TRBJ2-5, with 9 bases that match TRBD2. CDR1 SGHAT and CDR2 FQNNGV come from the germline V gene. After removal of 4 bases from V and 1 base from J, the junction contained 4 bases not matched to a gene. The CDR3 runs to 15 residues. Full variable domain (remainder filled in from reference TRBV11-2 and TRBJ2-5): EAGVAQSPRYKIIEKRQSVAFWCNPISGHATLYWYQQILGQGPKLLIQFQNNGVVDDSQLPKDRFSAERLKGVDSTLKIQPAKLEDSAVYLCASSSSAGGQETQYFGPGTRLLVL.

J is TRBJ1-5 and V is TRBV21-1; the table's D gene call, TRBD1, was not cross checked with the DNA. TRBV21-1 is given as a pseudogene. There are 19 residues in the CDR3. This CDR3 is CASSTRSGDRNKSNQPQHF. The CDR3 coding sequence is TGTGCCAGCAGCACCCGATCTGGGGACAGAAACAAATCCAATCAGCCCCAGCATTTT.

The rearrangement uses TRBV3-1 (or the pseudogene TRBV3-2) and TRBJ1-6; 9 nucleotides line up with TRBD1. CDR1 is LGHDT and CDR2 is YNNKEL in the germline V gene (reference sequence). Trimming at V came to 4 bases and at J to 6 bases, leaving 4 bases not matched to a gene. This CDR3 spans 15 amino acids. The CDR3 region has the DNA TGTGCCAGCAGCCTTACAGGGGGCTCTAATTCACCCCTCCACTTT. It specifies CASSLTGGSNSPLHF.

V and J are TRBV24-1 and TRBJ2-2; D gene ambiguous. CDR3 length: 16 amino acids. Trimming took 2 bases from V and 3 from J, leaving 12 bases between them. The germline V gene encodes CDR1 KGHDR and CDR2 SFDVKD. The CDR3, as DNA: TGTGCCACCAGTGATTCCCAGGCAAGATACACCGGGGAGCTGTTTTTT. Its protein is CATSDSQARYTGELFF.

The chain combines TRBV7-9 with TRBJ1-3; 8 bases map to TRBD1. The V gene end was trimmed by 5 bases and the J gene end by 1 base; junction bases not matched to a gene: 7. Germline CDR1 SEHNR, CDR2 FQNEAQ (reference sequence). The CDR3 totals 16 residues. CDR3 DNA: TGTGCCAGCAGCCAAGGACAGGGTCTGTCTGGAAACACCATATATTTT. Its protein is CASSQGQGLSGNTIYF.

This sequence joins TRBV7-9 and TRBJ2-6; 7 bases align to TRBD1. The CDR3 length is 18 residues. CDR1 is SEHNR and CDR2 is FQNEAQ in the germline V gene (reference sequence). V lost 5 bases to trimming and J lost 0 bases; unmatched junction nucleotides: 10. DNA of the CDR3: TGTGCCAGCAGCCCCTGGGGACAGACGAGCTCTGGGGCCAACGTCCTGACTTTC. Translating it yields CASSPWGQTSSGANVLTF. Together with reference TRBV7-9 and TRBJ2-6, the CDR3 gives the full variable domain: DTGVSQNPRHKITKRGQNVTFRCDPISEHNRLYWYRQTLGQGPEFLTYFQNEAQLEKSRLLSDRFSAERPKGSFSTLEIQRTEQGDSAMYLCASSPWGQTSSGANVLTFGAGSRLTVL.

The chain recombines TRBV4-2 with TRBJ1-5; D remains ambiguous. Germline values: CDR1 LGHNA, CDR2 YNFKEQ. Trimming removed 1 base from V and 4 bases from J, with 11 bases in between. This CDR3 comprises 15 residues. The DNA for the CDR3 is TGTGCCAGCAGCCAAGGTGGGGAAAGGAATCAGCCCCAGCATTTT. This sequence encodes CASSQGGERNQPQHF.

The CDR3 is CASSFDRGDNSPLHF. Here the CDR3 DNA reads TGTGCCAGCAGCTTTGATCGAGGGGATAATTCACCCCTCCACTTT. V usage is TRBV5-4 and J usage is TRBJ1-6; perhaps TRBD1 as D (5 bases). V was clipped by 2 bases and J by 5 bases, with 11 bases between them. Germline V CDR1 and CDR2: SGHNT, YYREEE (reference sequence). This CDR3 is 15 amino acids long.